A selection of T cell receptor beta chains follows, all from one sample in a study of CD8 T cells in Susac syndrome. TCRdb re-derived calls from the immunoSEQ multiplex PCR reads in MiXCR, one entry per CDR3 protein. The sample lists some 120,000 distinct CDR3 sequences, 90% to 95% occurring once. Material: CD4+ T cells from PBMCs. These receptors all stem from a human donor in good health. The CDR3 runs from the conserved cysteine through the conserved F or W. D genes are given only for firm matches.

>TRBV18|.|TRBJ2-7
CASSPPTFSSYEQYF
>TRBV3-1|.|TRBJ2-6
CASTRGGYGANVLTF
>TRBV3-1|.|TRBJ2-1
CASSQSVHEQFF
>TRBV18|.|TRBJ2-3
CASSAVVGGEVTQYF
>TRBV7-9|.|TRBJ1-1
CASSTPGRKTEAFF
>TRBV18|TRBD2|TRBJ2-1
CASSPNSGSMNEQFF
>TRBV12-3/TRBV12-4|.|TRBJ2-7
CASSRSGGEQYF
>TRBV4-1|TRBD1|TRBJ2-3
CASSQDPPGQGTDTQYF
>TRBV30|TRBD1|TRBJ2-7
CAWSAYRGKEQYF
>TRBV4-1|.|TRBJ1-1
CASSQESGRNTEAFF
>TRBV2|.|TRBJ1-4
CASRTGQNEKLFF
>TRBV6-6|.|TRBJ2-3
CASSQLGRDTQYF
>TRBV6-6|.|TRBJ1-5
CASSFQNQPQHF
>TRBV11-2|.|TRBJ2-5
CASSLDGEGGETQYF
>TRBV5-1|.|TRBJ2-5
CASSLFGTEQETQYF
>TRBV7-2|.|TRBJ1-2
CASSLEQLYGYTF
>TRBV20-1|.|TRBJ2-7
CSARVPTAPRSGEQYF
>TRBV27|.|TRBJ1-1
CASRPYTGTQAFF
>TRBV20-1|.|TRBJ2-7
CSASLSSTSYEQYF
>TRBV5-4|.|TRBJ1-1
CASSLVPGRQDTEAFF
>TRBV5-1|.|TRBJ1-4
CASSLGPTNEKLFF
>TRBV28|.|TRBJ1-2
CASSLEQGVSYGYTF
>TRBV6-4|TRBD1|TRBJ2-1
CATADRARGWVF
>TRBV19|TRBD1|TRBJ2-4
CASSMTGVGDIQYF
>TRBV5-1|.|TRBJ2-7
CASSLSPGLEQYF
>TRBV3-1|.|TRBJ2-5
CASSLRQETQYF
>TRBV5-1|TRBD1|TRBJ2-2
CASSWAGGNTGELFF
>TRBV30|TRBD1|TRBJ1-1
CAWTGGALDTEAFF
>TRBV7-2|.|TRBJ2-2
CASNLRQTRTGELFF
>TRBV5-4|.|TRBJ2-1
CASSLDAASYNEQFF
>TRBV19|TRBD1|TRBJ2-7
CASSSTGTVYEQYF
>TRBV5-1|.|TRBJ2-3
CASSLGDADTQYF
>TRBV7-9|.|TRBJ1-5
CASSLGGESNQPQHF
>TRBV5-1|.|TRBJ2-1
CASSLGAGLVGNEQFF
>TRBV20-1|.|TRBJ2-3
CSAEGTQYF
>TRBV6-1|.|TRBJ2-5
CASSQRVSQWQEETQYF
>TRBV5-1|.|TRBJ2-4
CASSLVGEGRKNIQYF
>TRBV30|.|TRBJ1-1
CAWNSIRGTEAFF
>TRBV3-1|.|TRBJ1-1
CASSQVENTEAFF
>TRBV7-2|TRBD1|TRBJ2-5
CASSRTGGLETQYF
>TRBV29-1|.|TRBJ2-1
CSVERGNEQFF
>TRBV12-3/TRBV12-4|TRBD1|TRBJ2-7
CASSLKTGGRDEQYF
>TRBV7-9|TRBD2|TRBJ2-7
CASSKGEGQYF
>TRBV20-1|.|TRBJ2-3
CSARRITSGPGPTDTQYF
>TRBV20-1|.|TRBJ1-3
CSARAGKENSGNTIYF
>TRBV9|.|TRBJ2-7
CASTLRDSSYEQYF
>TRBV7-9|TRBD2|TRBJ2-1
CASSLGLAGVKGTYNEQFF